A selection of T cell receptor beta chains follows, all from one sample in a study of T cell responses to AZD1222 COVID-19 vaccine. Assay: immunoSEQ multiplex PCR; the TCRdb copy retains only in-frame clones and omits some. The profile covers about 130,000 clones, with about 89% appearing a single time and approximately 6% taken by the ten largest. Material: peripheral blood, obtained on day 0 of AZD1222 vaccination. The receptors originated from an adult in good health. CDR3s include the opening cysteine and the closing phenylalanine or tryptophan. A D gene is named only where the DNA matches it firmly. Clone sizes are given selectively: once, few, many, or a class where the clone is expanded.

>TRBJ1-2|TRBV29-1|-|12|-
TGCAGCGTACGGTTCCGTAACTATGGCTACACCTTC
CSVRFRNYGYTF
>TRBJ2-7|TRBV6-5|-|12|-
TGTGCCAGCAGGACGGGTTCCTACGAGCAGTACTTC
CASRTGSYEQYF
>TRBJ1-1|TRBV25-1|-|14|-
TGTGCCAGCAGCTACAGGGCGGGGAACACTGAAGCTTTCTTT
CASSYRAGNTEAFF
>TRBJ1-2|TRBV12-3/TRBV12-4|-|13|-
TGTGCCAGCAGCACCTACGCCGGGGTGGGCTACACCTTC
CASSTYAGVGYTF
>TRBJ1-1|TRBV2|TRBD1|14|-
TGTGCCAGCAGTTCCCTACAGGGGGGCGTGGGGGCTTTCTTT
CASSSLQGGVGAFF
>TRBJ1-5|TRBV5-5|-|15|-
TGTGCCAGCAGCTTTGGGTGGGCGGGCAATCAGCCCCAGCATTTT
CASSFGWAGNQPQHF
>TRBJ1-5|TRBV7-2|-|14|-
TGTGCCAGCAGCTTAACGAGGGTTGACCAGCCCCAGCATTTT
CASSLTRVDQPQHF
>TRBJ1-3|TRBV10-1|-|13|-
TGCGCCAGCAGTGGACCACCGGGGTACACCATATATTTT
CASSGPPGYTIYF
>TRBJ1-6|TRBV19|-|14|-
TGTGCCAGTAGTATCCCCGGTGGAGACTCACCCCTCCACTTT
CASSIPGGDSPLHF
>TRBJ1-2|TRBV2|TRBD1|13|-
TGTGCCAGCGAAGGACAGGGGGCGTATGGCTACACCTTC
CASEGQGAYGYTF
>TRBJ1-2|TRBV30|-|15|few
TGTGCCTGGAGTGTACTAACGACGACTAACTATGGCTACACCTTC
CAWSVLTTTNYGYTF
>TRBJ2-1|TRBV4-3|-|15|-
TGCGCCAGCAGCCAAGCTTCCGGACCTTACAATGAGCAGTTCTTC
CASSQASGPYNEQFF
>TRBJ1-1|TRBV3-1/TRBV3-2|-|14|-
TGTGCCAGCAGCCGAGGGACTGGCGACACTGAAGCTTTCTTT
CASSRGTGDTEAFF
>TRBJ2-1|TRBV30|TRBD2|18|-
TGTGCCTGGAGTGTATGGTTTGGCGGGGGGGCATCCTACAATGAGCAGTTCTTC
CAWSVWFGGGASYNEQFF
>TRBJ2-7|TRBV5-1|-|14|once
TGCGCCAGCAGCTTGGCCGCCAGGCAGTCCGAGCAGTACTTC
CASSLAARQSEQYF
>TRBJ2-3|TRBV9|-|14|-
TGTGCCAGCAGCGTAGATGGGAGCGGCACTACGCAGTATTTT
CASSVDGSGTTQYF
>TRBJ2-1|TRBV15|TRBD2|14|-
TGTGCCACCAGTAATAGCGGGGGGGCGGGTGAGCAGTTCTTC
CATSNSGGAGEQFF
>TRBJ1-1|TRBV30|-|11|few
TGTGCCTGGAGTGCGGAAGCTGAAGCTTTCTTT
CAWSAEAEAFF
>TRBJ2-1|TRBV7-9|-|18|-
TGTGCCAGCAGCCCCCGACAGGCAGGACACTCGGACTACAATGAGCAGTTCTTC
CASSPRQAGHSDYNEQFF
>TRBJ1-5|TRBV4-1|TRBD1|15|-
TGCGCCAGCAGCCAGGGACAGGGGTTCGATCAGCCCCAGCATTTT
CASSQGQGFDQPQHF
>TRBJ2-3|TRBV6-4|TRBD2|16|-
TGTGCCAGCAGTGAGTTAGCGGGGGGGCTGACAGATACGCAGTATTTT
CASSELAGGLTDTQYF
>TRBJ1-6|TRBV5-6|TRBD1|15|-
TGTGCCAGCAGCCCGGGACAGGGGTTTTATTCACCCCTCCACTTT
CASSPGQGFYSPLHF
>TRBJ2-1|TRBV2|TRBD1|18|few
TGTGCCAGCAAAAGGACAGGGGCACAAATTAGCTCCTACAATGAGCAGTTCTTC
CASKRTGAQISSYNEQFF
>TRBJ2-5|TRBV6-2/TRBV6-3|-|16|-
TGTGCCAGCAGCCCTTCGTTCGACCGGGACTTTAAGACCCAGTACTTC
CASSPSFDRDFKTQYF
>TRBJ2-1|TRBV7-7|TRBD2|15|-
TGTGCCAGCAGCCCCGGGACTAACTACAACAATGAGCAGTTCTTC
CASSPGTNYNNEQFF
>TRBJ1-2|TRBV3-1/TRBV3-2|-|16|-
TGTGCCAGCAGCCAGGCCCACAGGGTGGCAAACTATGGCTACACCTTC
CASSQAHRVANYGYTF
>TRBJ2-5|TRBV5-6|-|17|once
TGTGCCAGCAGCCTCATGGGTGAGACCCCTTGGGGAGAGACCCAGTACTTC
CASSLMGETPWGETQYF
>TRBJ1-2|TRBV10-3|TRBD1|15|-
TGTGCCATCAGTGAGAACAGGGGAACGTCTAGTGGCTACACCTTC
CAISENRGTSSGYTF
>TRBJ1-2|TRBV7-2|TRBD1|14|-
TGTGCCAGCAGCCAAAACTCAGGGGGCGCTGGCTACACCTTC
CASSQNSGGAGYTF
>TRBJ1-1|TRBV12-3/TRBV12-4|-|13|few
TGTGCCAGCAGTGCAAGACTGGACACTGAAGCTTTCTTT
CASSARLDTEAFF
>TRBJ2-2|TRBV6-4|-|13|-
TGTGCCAGCAGGGCACAGAGCACCGGGGAGCTGTTTTTT
CASRAQSTGELFF
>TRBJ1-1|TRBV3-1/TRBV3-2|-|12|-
TGTGCCAGCGGGGACTACTACCTCGGAGCTTTCTTT
CASGDYYLGAFF
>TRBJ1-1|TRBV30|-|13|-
TGTGCCTACTCGGGTCAGACAAACACTGAAGCTTTCTTT
CAYSGQTNTEAFF
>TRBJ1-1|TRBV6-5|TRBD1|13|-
TGTGCCAGCGTTTGGGAGACAGGGGCTGAAGCTTTCTTT
CASVWETGAEAFF
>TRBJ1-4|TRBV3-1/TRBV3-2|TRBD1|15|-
TGTGCCAGCAGCCCGCCAGGGGGCGGGAGTGAAAAACTGTTTTTT
CASSPPGGGSEKLFF
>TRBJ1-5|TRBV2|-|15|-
TGTGCCAGCAGGGAACGGGACGGTAGCAATCAGCCCCAGCATTTT
CASRERDGSNQPQHF
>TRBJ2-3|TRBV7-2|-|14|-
TGTGCCAGCAGCCTAGGGGCGCGAGGAGATACGCAGTATTTT
CASSLGARGDTQYF
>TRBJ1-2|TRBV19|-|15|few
TGTGCCAGTAGCAGAACCTCAGGCTTACGGGATGGCTACACCTTC
CASSRTSGLRDGYTF
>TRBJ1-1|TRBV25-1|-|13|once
TGTGCCAGCAGTTGGACGGGAGGGACTGAAGCTTTCTTT
CASSWTGGTEAFF
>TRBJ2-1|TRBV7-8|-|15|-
TGTGCCAGCAGCTTTGGGGCGAGCTCCTACAATGAGCAGTTCTTC
CASSFGASSYNEQFF
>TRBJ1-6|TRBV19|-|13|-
TGTGCCAGTAGTTGGGGAGGGTTCGCGCCCCTCCACTTT
CASSWGGFAPLHF
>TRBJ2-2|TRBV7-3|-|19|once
TGTGCCAGCAGCTCCCCGCCACTAGAGGATCCGTCGAACACCGGGGAGCTGTTTTTT
CASSSPPLEDPSNTGELFF
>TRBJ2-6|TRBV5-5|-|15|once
TGTGCCAGCAGCTCAAAGGGGTCCGGGGCCAACGTCCTGACTTTC
CASSSKGSGANVLTF
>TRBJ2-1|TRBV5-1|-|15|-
TGCGCCAGCAGTCTGATGGGGCCTTCGGACAATGAGCAGTTCTTC
CASSLMGPSDNEQFF
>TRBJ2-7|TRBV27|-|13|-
TGTGCCAGCGTCTCCTTAATGGGGGTCGAGCAGTACTTC
CASVSLMGVEQYF
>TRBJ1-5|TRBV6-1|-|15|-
TGTGCCAGCAGTGAAGCTCAGGGACTCAATCAGCCCCAGCATTTT
CASSEAQGLNQPQHF
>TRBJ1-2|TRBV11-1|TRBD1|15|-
TGTGCCAGCAGCCCCCAGACAGGGAAGATCGGTGGCTACACCTTC
CASSPQTGKIGGYTF
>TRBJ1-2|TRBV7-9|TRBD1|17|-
TGTGCCAGCAGCCCCCGGGACGACAGGGGTGGCGTCTATGGCTACACCTTC
CASSPRDDRGGVYGYTF
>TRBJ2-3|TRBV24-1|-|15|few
TGTGCCACCAGTGATCCAGGGAGGAGCACAGATACGCAGTATTTT
CATSDPGRSTDTQYF